Listed below are T cell receptor beta chains from one sample, sequenced in a study of T cell repertoires in cytomegalovirus infection. TCRdb independently ran MiXCR on the reads; one entry per CDR3 protein. The data show a few hundred thousand distinct CDR3 sequences, more than 40% seen once. The antigens for these receptors are not known. Sample: cultured PBMCs, taken from culture after CMV antigen stimulation. The receptors were sampled from a human donor in good health (CMV status not recorded). Some clones in this sample may be carry-over from other donors' samples. Each CDR3 is given with its conserved first and last residue. Fields, in order: V gene, clone size, J gene, D gene, CDR3 protein, CDR3 DNA. A D gene is named only where the DNA matches it firmly. The size field is filled for only some rows; it gives once, few, many or a size class.

v_call: TRBV7-2
clone_size: many
j_call: TRBJ2-1
d_call: -
cdr3_aa: CASSIGTTYNEQFF
cdr3_nt: TGTGCCAGCAGCATTGGGACAACCTACAATGAGCAGTTCTTC

v_call: TRBV12-5
clone_size: -
j_call: TRBJ2-7
d_call: -
cdr3_aa: CASGGTVSYEQYF
cdr3_nt: TGTGCTAGTGGTGGGACGGTCTCCTACGAGCAGTACTTC

v_call: TRBV7-9
clone_size: -
j_call: TRBJ2-1
d_call: TRBD1
cdr3_aa: CASAQGALSEQFF
cdr3_nt: TGTGCCAGCGCCCAGGGGGCGCTTAGTGAGCAGTTCTTC

v_call: TRBV27
clone_size: -
j_call: TRBJ1-6
d_call: TRBD1
cdr3_aa: CASGDSGNSPLHF
cdr3_nt: TGTGCCAGCGGGGACAGCGGCAATTCACCCCTCCACTTT

v_call: TRBV7-2
clone_size: many
j_call: TRBJ2-5
d_call: TRBD2
cdr3_aa: CASSLARLAGVRFETQYF
cdr3_nt: TGTGCCAGCAGCTTAGCTCGGCTAGCGGGAGTTAGGTTCGAGACCCAGTACTTC

v_call: TRBV4-2
clone_size: once
j_call: TRBJ1-1
d_call: TRBD1
cdr3_aa: CASSQAGDRGTEAFF
cdr3_nt: TGTGCCAGCAGCCAAGCCGGGGACAGGGGAACTGAAGCTTTCTTT

v_call: TRBV7-2
clone_size: -
j_call: TRBJ1-3
d_call: -
cdr3_aa: CASSWDTGNTIYF
cdr3_nt: TGTGCCAGCAGCTGGGACACTGGAAACACCATATATTTT

v_call: TRBV12-3/TRBV12-4
clone_size: -
j_call: TRBJ1-6
d_call: -
cdr3_aa: CASSFRWYNSPLHF
cdr3_nt: TGTGCCAGCAGTTTTCGGTGGTATAATTCACCCCTCCACTTT

v_call: TRBV15
clone_size: -
j_call: TRBJ2-4
d_call: -
cdr3_aa: CATSRDPFGQGLGKNIQYF
cdr3_nt: TGTGCCACCAGCAGAGATCCGTTCGGGCAGGGGCTAGGCAAAAACATTCAGTACTTC

v_call: TRBV6-2/TRBV6-3
clone_size: few
j_call: TRBJ2-3
d_call: TRBD2
cdr3_aa: CASRTSGSGADTQYF
cdr3_nt: TGTGCCAGCAGAACGAGCGGGAGCGGGGCAGATACGCAGTATTTT

v_call: TRBV12-3/TRBV12-4
clone_size: -
j_call: TRBJ2-3
d_call: -
cdr3_aa: CASSLPVADTQYF
cdr3_nt: TGTGCCAGCAGTTTACCGGTGGCAGATACGCAGTATTTT

v_call: TRBV2
clone_size: few
j_call: TRBJ1-6
d_call: TRBD1
cdr3_aa: CASSPDRAAVGSPLHF
cdr3_nt: TGTGCCAGCAGTCCGGACAGGGCGGCTGTGGGGTCACCCCTCCACTTT

v_call: TRBV5-4
clone_size: -
j_call: TRBJ2-1
d_call: -
cdr3_aa: CASSLRGTYNEQFF
cdr3_nt: TGTGCCAGCAGCTTGAGAGGGACCTACAATGAGCAGTTCTTC

v_call: TRBV9
clone_size: -
j_call: TRBJ1-6
d_call: -
cdr3_aa: CASSPLNSSPLHF
cdr3_nt: TGTGCCAGCAGCCCCCTCAATAGTTCACCCCTCCACTTT

v_call: TRBV20-1
clone_size: once
j_call: TRBJ1-6
d_call: -
cdr3_aa: CSARGASRADFNSPLHF
cdr3_nt: TGCAGTGCTAGAGGTGCTTCGAGGGCAGACTTTAATTCACCCCTCCACTTT

v_call: TRBV6-2/TRBV6-3
clone_size: few
j_call: TRBJ2-5
d_call: TRBD1
cdr3_aa: CASSYSGPDPGGRETQYF
cdr3_nt: TGTGCCAGCAGTTACAGCGGGCCCGACCCAGGGGGCCGGGAGACCCAGTACTTC

v_call: TRBV5-4
clone_size: few
j_call: TRBJ2-7
d_call: -
cdr3_aa: CASSPGRHSYEQYF
cdr3_nt: TGTGCCAGCAGCCCGGGACGGCACTCCTACGAGCAGTACTTC

v_call: TRBV6-6
clone_size: -
j_call: TRBJ2-7
d_call: -
cdr3_aa: CASRVHGGSYEQYF
cdr3_nt: TGTGCCAGCAGGGTCCATGGGGGATCCTACGAGCAGTACTTC

v_call: TRBV27
clone_size: few
j_call: TRBJ2-7
d_call: TRBD1
cdr3_aa: CASSFEARGKEQYF
cdr3_nt: TGTGCCAGCAGTTTTGAGGCCAGGGGGAAAGAGCAGTACTTC

v_call: TRBV7-2
clone_size: few
j_call: TRBJ2-7
d_call: -
cdr3_aa: CASGLGGAYEQYF
cdr3_nt: TGTGCCAGCGGGTTGGGGGGGGCCTATGAGCAGTACTTC

v_call: TRBV19
clone_size: -
j_call: TRBJ1-1
d_call: TRBD1
cdr3_aa: CASTRPGTGNTEAFF
cdr3_nt: TGTGCCAGTACTCGTCCCGGGACAGGGAACACTGAAGCTTTCTTT

v_call: TRBV10-1
clone_size: few
j_call: TRBJ2-3
d_call: TRBD2
cdr3_aa: CASSSGSADTQYF
cdr3_nt: TGCGCCAGCTCGAGCGGGAGTGCTGATACGCAGTATTTT

v_call: TRBV12-3/TRBV12-4
clone_size: -
j_call: TRBJ1-1
d_call: -
cdr3_aa: CASTLGKGRGAFF
cdr3_nt: TGTGCCAGCACCCTCGGGAAGGGGCGCGGGGCTTTCTTT

v_call: TRBV27
clone_size: -
j_call: TRBJ2-1
d_call: TRBD2
cdr3_aa: CASSSIGGGKREQFF
cdr3_nt: TGTGCCAGCAGTTCCATCGGGGGAGGGAAACGTGAGCAGTTCTTC

v_call: TRBV11-2
clone_size: many
j_call: TRBJ1-4
d_call: -
cdr3_aa: CASSLNEKLFF
cdr3_nt: TGTGCCAGCAGTTTAAACGAAAAACTGTTTTTT

v_call: TRBV6-1
clone_size: few
j_call: TRBJ1-4
d_call: -
cdr3_aa: CASTSGTQEKLFF
cdr3_nt: TGTGCCAGCACCTCCGGGACACAGGAAAAACTGTTTTTT

v_call: TRBV7-2
clone_size: -
j_call: TRBJ2-1
d_call: -
cdr3_aa: CASSLGVVYEQFF
cdr3_nt: TGTGCCAGCAGCTTAGGGGTAGTCTATGAGCAGTTCTTC

v_call: TRBV6-1
clone_size: -
j_call: TRBJ1-5
d_call: -
cdr3_aa: CASSEAGGGILQPQHF
cdr3_nt: TGTGCCAGCAGTGAAGCAGGGGGTGGGATCCTTCAGCCCCAGCATTTT

v_call: TRBV20-1
clone_size: -
j_call: TRBJ1-1
d_call: -
cdr3_aa: CSAPDSGTEAFF
cdr3_nt: TGCAGTGCTCCGGACAGTGGGACTGAAGCTTTCTTT

v_call: TRBV29-1
clone_size: -
j_call: TRBJ1-1
d_call: -
cdr3_aa: CSVGDTEAFF
cdr3_nt: TGCAGCGTTGGGGACACTGAAGCTTTCTTT

v_call: TRBV28
clone_size: -
j_call: TRBJ2-5
d_call: TRBD2
cdr3_aa: CATQTSVETQYF
cdr3_nt: TGTGCCACCCAGACTAGCGTAGAGACCCAGTACTTC

v_call: TRBV4-3
clone_size: -
j_call: TRBJ2-3
d_call: TRBD1
cdr3_aa: CASSQAPGTDKATDTQYF
cdr3_nt: TGCGCCAGCAGCCAGGCTCCCGGGACAGACAAGGCCACAGATACGCAGTATTTT

v_call: TRBV12-3/TRBV12-4
clone_size: -
j_call: TRBJ2-5
d_call: TRBD2
cdr3_aa: CASTTAPGLAEETQYF
cdr3_nt: TGTGCCAGCACAACTGCCCCCGGACTAGCGGAAGAGACCCAGTACTTC